These 14 T cell receptor beta chains came from one sample sequenced in a study of blood T cell repertoires in COVID-19. Data came from immunoSEQ multiplex PCR; TCRdb stores just in-frame clones and leaves some out. The sample carries hundreds of thousands of clones, just over 90% recorded once. The specimen sequenced was PBMCs or T cells enriched from blood (not recorded which). The source is a woman aged 18-29 years who had recovered from COVID-19.

The chain has TRBV7-2 and TRBJ1-2; 10 nucleotides match TRBD1. V lost 4 bases, J lost 0 bases, and 5 bases stayed unmatched. Per the germline V gene, CDR1 is SGHTA and CDR2 is FQGNSA. The length of the CDR3 is 16 residues. The CDR3: CASSWDRGHTNYGYTF. DNA for the CDR3: TGTGCCAGCAGCTGGGACAGGGGCCATACTAACTATGGCTACACCTTC.

J is TRBJ2-1 and V is TRBV3-1 (or the pseudogene TRBV3-2); TRBD2 matches at 7 bases. This CDR3 has 17 amino acids. Per the germline V gene, CDR1 is LGHDT and CDR2 is YNNKEL (reference sequence). V trimming: 0 bases; J trimming: 8 bases; junction bases outside the gene matches: 13. The CDR3 sequence is CASSQEKSGLIPHEQFF. CDR3 nucleotide sequence: TGTGCCAGCAGCCAAGAGAAGTCGGGACTAATACCCCATGAGCAGTTCTTC.

V and J are TRBV14 and TRBJ2-5; tentatively, D is TRBD1 (5 bases). V was shortened by 2 bases and J by 2 bases, with 15 bases between the two germline ends. The CDR3 is 16 amino acids. Looked up from germline, CDR1 is SGHDN and CDR2 is FVKESK. The CDR3 loop reads CASSQSRQRQQETQYF. The CDR3 DNA sequence: TGTGCCAGCAGCCAATCAAGACAGCGTCAACAAGAGACCCAGTACTTC.

The V and J genes are TRBV9 and TRBJ1-1; tentatively, D is TRBD1 (5 bases). Trimming took off 0 bases at V and 5 bases at J, with 8 bases between the two ends. The CDR3 length is 13 residues. In germline, CDR1 is SGDLS, CDR2 YYNGEE. The CDR3 spells CASSVVPGTEAFF. CDR3 bases: TGTGCCAGCAGCGTAGTCCCAGGGACTGAAGCTTTCTTT.

V is TRBV9 and J is TRBJ2-5; 7 bases line up with TRBD1. The CDR3 has 13 amino acids. Per the germline V gene, CDR1 is SGDLS and CDR2 is YYNGEE. The V and J ends lost 4 bases and 4 bases, in that order; junction bases with no gene match: 4. Here the CDR3 reads CASSQTGRETQYF. DNA of the CDR3: TGTGCCAGCAGCCAGACAGGGAGAGAGACCCAGTACTTC.

The chain carries TRBV7-8 and TRBJ2-5; 9 bases map to TRBD1. This CDR3 is built from 17 residues. Trimming removed 2 bases from V and 4 bases from J; junction bases left unmatched: 11. Germline-derived CDR1 and CDR2 are SGHVS and FQNEAQ. In DNA form, the CDR3 reads TGTGCCAGCAGCTTATCCCTAAACCGGGACAGGGCAGAGACCCAGTACTTC. Translated, it gives CASSLSLNRDRAETQYF. Full variable domain (missing parts from reference TRBV7-8 and TRBJ2-5): GAGVSQSPRYKVAKRGQDVALRCDPISGHVSLFWYQQALGQGPEFLTYFQNEAQLDKSGLPSDRFFAERPEGSVSTLKIQRTQQEDSAVYLCASSLSLNRDRAETQYFGPGTRLLVL.

The chain has TRBV27 and TRBJ2-7; TRBD2 aligns across 13 bases. This CDR3 is 15 amino acids long. Germline values: CDR1 MNHEY, CDR2 SMNVEV (reference sequence). Trimming took 4 bases from V and 3 from J; bases not matched to a gene: 3. The CDR3 DNA follows: TGTGCCAGCAGTTCATGGACTAGCGGGAGCTACGAGCAGTACTTC. The encoded protein is CASSSWTSGSYEQYF.

This clone was detected ten times or more. V and J are TRBV2 and TRBJ2-3; 8 nucleotides agree with TRBD1. This CDR3 region has 15 residues. Germline CDR1 reads SNHLY; CDR2 reads FYNNEI. The ends lost 2 bases at V and 5 bases at J; junction bases unmatched: 6. CDR3: CASSERETGEDTQYF. The CDR3 nucleotides are TGTGCCAGCAGTGAAAGGGAGACAGGGGAAGATACGCAGTATTTT.

V is TRBV5-5 and J is TRBJ1-1; D is perhaps TRBD1 (5 bases). The V gene lost 5 bases and the J gene lost 3 bases, with 23 bases spanning the gap. CDR1 SGHKS and CDR2 YYEKEE come from the germline V gene (reference sequence). This CDR3 is 17 amino acids long. In DNA, the CDR3 is TGTGCCAGCAGTCACCTCCCGGGGGGGGTAACATACACTGAAGCTTTCTTT. This sequence encodes CASSHLPGGVTYTEAFF.

This clone appeared once. The J gene is TRBJ2-6, the V gene TRBV4-1; D possibly corresponds to TRBD1 (6 bases). There are 17 residues in the CDR3. The V gene lost 2 bases and the J gene lost 1 base, with 12 bases spanning the gap. Germline lookup yields CDR1 MGHRA and CDR2 YSYEKL. The CDR3 loop reads CASSQPTGLSGANVLTF. The CDR3 DNA is TGCGCCAGCAGCCAACCGACAGGCTTATCTGGGGCCAACGTCCTGACTTTC.

The J gene is TRBJ1-1, the V gene TRBV9; tentatively, D is TRBD1 (5 bases). The germline V gene has CDR1 SGDLS and CDR2 YYNGEE. The germline V and J ends were trimmed by 3 bases and 2 bases, with 14 bases remaining between them. This CDR3 contains 15 residues. Here the CDR3 DNA reads TGTGCCAGCAGCGCCTATGGGGCCGCCAACACTGAAGCTTTCTTT. Its protein is CASSAYGAANTEAFF.

This clone was seen more than once but under ten times. This sequence joins TRBV4-1 and TRBJ2-7, with TRBD2 matching over 8 bases. Trimming at V came to 4 bases and at J to 3 bases, leaving 8 bases not matched to a gene. Germline V gives CDR1 MGHRA, CDR2 YSYEKL. The length of the CDR3 is 15 residues. CDR3 amino acids: CASSPINSGIYEQYF. CDR3 bases: TGCGCCAGCAGCCCCATAAATAGCGGGATCTACGAGCAGTACTTC.

This clone was found once. V gene TRBV11-3 combines with J gene TRBJ1-2, with 8 nucleotides matching TRBD1. V shed 2 bases and J 8 bases; nucleotides not matched to a gene: 7. Per the germline V gene, CDR1 is SGHNT and CDR2 is YENEEA. The CDR3 contains 14 residues. The CDR3 sequence: CASSLLGQAVGYTF. The CDR3 coding sequence is TGTGCCAGCAGCTTACTGGGACAGGCAGTCGGCTACACCTTC. Together with reference TRBV11-3 and TRBJ1-2, the CDR3 gives the full variable domain: EAGVVQSPRYKIIEKKQPVAFWCNPISGHNTLYWYLQNLGQGPELLIRYENEEAVDDSQLPKDRFSAERLKGVDSTLKIQPAELGDSAVYLCASSLLGQAVGYTFGSGTRLTVV.

The chain is built from TRBV28 and TRBJ1-4, with TRBD1 matching 9 bases. CDR1 MDHEN and CDR2 SYDVKM come from the germline V gene. V gave up 4 bases and J gave up 8 bases; unmatched junction bases: 8. CDR3 length equals 15 residues. Written as DNA, the CDR3 is TGTGCCAGCAGTTCAACAGGGGGCGATGGGGAAAAACTGTTTTTT. This codes for CASSSTGGDGEKLFF.